Listed here is a single TCR beta chain. The antigen remains unidentified. The assay was immunoSEQ multiplex PCR, and TCRdb's table has in-frame clones only and misses some. Of 20,000 to 25,000 clones in the sample, 84% were seen once. This entry is derived from a study of OX40 agonist ivuxolimab in advanced cancers. Study-wide results and caveats: On average, a greater number of expanded clones characterised CD8+ T cells relative to CD4+.

The length of the CDR3 is 14 residues. Germline V gives CDR1 MNHEY, CDR2 SVGAGI. Trimming stripped 8 bases from V and 1 base from J, with 12 bases between. The chain has TRBV6-5 and TRBJ1-5; TRBD1 is a possible D gene (5 bases). The sequence was obtained from an adult with an advanced solid tumor such as melanoma, head and neck, liver or kidney cancer. Sequencing used CD4+ or CD8+ T cells sorted from blood, obtained in a trial of the OX40 agonist ivuxolimab. CDR3: CASGAASSNQPQHF. CDR3 DNA: TGTGCCAGCGGGGCAGCTAGCAGCAATCAGCCCCAGCATTTT.